Listed below are T cell receptor beta chains from one sample, sequenced in a study of T cells in localized non-small cell lung cancer. Clones were read by immunoSEQ multiplex PCR, and TCRdb kept only the in-frame ones, dropping some. The data hold around 1,400 clones, with approximately 20% observed a single time. The sample consisted of lung tumor tissue, taken before any cancer treatment. Receptors were obtained from a woman between 40 and 69 years old with stage I lung adenocarcinoma. Both conserved end residues are trimmed from each CDR3.

TRBV11-3 | ASSLVGSGTEAF
TRBV28 | ASSSPRTGGTEAF
TRBV19 | ASSRGGYYNEQF
TRBV6-8 | ASSLGHLNTEAF
TRBV6-8 | ATQVGGRETQY
TRBV28 | ASRRGDGELF
TRBV9 | ASSAEAGGFTDTQY
TRBV6-8 | AIRGTGRSGNTIY
TRBV11-3 | ASSYDSLNTEAF
TRBV6-8 | ASSGDRAQETQY
TRBV15 | ATSTPTSGDFTDTQY
TRBV5-1 | ASSTPGNTDTQY
TRBV5-1 | ASSLAPGDPEPRQPQH
TRBV9 | ASSGLGAWDTEAF
TRBV30 | AWSNGILSTDTQY
TRBV11-3 | ASSLEGLGRNEQY